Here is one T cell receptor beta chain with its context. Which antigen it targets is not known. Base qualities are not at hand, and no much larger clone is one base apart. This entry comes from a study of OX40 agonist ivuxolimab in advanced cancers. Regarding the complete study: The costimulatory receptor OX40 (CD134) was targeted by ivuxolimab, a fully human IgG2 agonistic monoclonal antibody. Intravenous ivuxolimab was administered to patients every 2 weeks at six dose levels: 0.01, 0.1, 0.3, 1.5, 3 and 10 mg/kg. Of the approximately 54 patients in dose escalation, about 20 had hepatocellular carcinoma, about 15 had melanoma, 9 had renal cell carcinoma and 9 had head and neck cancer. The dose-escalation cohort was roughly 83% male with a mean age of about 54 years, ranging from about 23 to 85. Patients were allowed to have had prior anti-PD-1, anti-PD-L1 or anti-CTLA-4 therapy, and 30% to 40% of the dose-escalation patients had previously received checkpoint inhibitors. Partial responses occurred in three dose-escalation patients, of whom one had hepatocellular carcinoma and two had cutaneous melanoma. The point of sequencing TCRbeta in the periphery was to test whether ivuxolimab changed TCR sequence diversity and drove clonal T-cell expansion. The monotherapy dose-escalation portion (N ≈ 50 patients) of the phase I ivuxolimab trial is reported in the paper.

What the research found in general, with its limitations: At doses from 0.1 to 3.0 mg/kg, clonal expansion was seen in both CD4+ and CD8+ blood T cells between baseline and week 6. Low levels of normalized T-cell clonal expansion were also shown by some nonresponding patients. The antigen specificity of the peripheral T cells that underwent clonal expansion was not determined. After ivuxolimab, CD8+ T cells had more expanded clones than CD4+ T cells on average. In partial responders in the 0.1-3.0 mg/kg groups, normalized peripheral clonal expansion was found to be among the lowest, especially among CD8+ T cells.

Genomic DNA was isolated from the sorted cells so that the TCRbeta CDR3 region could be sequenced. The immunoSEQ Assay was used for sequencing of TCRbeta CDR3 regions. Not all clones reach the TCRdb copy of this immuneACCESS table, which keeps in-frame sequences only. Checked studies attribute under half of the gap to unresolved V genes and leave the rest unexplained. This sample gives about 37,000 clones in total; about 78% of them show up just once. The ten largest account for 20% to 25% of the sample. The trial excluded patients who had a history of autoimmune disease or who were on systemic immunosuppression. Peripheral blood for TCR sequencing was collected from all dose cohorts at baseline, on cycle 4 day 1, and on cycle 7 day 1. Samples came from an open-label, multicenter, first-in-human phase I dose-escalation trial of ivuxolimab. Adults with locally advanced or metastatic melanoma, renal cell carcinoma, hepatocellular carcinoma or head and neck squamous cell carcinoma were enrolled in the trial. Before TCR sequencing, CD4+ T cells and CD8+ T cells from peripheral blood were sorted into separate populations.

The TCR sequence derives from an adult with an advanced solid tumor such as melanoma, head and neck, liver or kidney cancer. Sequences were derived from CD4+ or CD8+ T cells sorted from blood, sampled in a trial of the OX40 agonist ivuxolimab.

At the DNA level, the sequence is TGTGCCAGCAGCTTTGGGGTAGAGACCCAGTACTTC. The encoded protein is CASSFGVETQYF. The chain is made from TRBV7-2 and TRBJ2-5; no confident D gene assignment can be made. Relative to germline, V is 3 bases shorter and J is 4 bases shorter, with 6 bases between their ends. CDR1 and CDR2 are read off the germline V gene as SGHTA and FQGNSA. The CDR3 sequence holds 12 residues, the cysteine and phenylalanine included. This entry keeps only the CDR3 DNA: 36 bases, framed from base 1.